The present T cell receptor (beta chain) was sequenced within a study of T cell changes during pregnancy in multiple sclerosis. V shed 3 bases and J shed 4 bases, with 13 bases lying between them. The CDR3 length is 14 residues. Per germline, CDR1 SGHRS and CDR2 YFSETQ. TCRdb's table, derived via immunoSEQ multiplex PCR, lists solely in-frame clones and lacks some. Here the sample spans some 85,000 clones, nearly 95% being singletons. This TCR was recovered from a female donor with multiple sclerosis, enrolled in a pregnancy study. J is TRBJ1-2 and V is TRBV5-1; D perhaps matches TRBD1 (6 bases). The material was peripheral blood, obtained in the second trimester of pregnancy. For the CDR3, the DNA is TGCGCCAGCAGCTCTATGGACAGCCGCTATGGCTACACCTTC. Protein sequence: CASSSMDSRYGYTF.